The 25 T cell receptor beta chains reported below all come from one sample, sequenced in a study of T cell responses to AZD1222 COVID-19 vaccine. TCRdb keeps only in-frame clones here, not all; method: immunoSEQ multiplex PCR. The sample holds around 170,000 clones, just over 85% seen once. The sequencing here drew on peripheral blood, taken 28 days after the second AZD1222 dose. The receptor source for this set is an adult who received the AZD1222 COVID-19 vaccine.

The chain carries TRBV7-6 and TRBJ2-7; 8 bases fit TRBD1. CDR1 is SGHVS and CDR2 is FNYEAQ in the germline V gene. The CDR3 totals 15 residues. V was pared by 5 bases and J by 6 bases, with 12 bases of the junction left unmatched. This chain's CDR3 is CASSQNGRGLGEQYF. In DNA form, the CDR3 reads TGTGCCAGCAGCCAGAATGGCAGGGGGCTAGGCGAGCAGTACTTC.

The rearrangement joins TRBV11-2 to TRBJ2-3, with 11 bases fitting TRBD2. CDR3 size: 15 residues. CDR1 is SGHAT, CDR2 FQNNGV, per germline. The trim removed 4 bases at V and 8 bases at J, leaving 8 bases unmatched. The DNA of the CDR3 is TGTGCCAGCAGCTCACTAGCGGGGGCGGCGGGTACGCAGTATTTT. This gives the protein CASSSLAGAAGTQYF.

The table lists this clone with a few counts. The chain combines TRBV2 with TRBJ2-7, with D perhaps matching TRBD2 (5 bases). Trimming removed 3 bases at V and 0 bases at J, with 6 bases between. This CDR3 has 13 residues. Germline assignment: CDR1 SNHLY and CDR2 FYNNEI. CDR3 sequence: CASSDGGSYEQYF. The CDR3 coding sequence is TGTGCCAGCAGTGATGGAGGCTCCTACGAGCAGTACTTC.

The chain carries TRBV7-2 and TRBJ2-1; either TRBD1 or TRBD2 may fit D (5 bases each). The CDR3 covers 18 residues. The ends were cut back, 4 bases at V and 9 bases at J, with 28 bases in the middle. The V gene's germline CDR1 is SGHTA and CDR2 FQGNSA. The CDR3 is CASSYLRGRHQKGTEQFF. CDR3 coding DNA: TGTGCCAGCAGCTATCTGAGGGGCCGACATCAGAAGGGGACTGAGCAGTTCTTC.

The rearrangement links TRBV19 to TRBJ2-5; D may be TRBD2 (6 bases). Trimming stripped 4 bases from V and 4 bases from J, with 16 bases between. CDR1 is LNHDA, CDR2 SQIVND, per germline (reference sequence). This CDR3 spans 15 amino acids. The CDR3 loop reads CASSKNGGRGETQYF. DNA of the CDR3: TGTGCCAGTAGTAAAAACGGGGGAAGGGGAGAGACCCAGTACTTC.

This rearrangement joins TRBV30 to TRBJ2-1, with TRBD2 matching 8 bases. CDR1 and CDR2 from the germline V gene are GTSNPN and SVGIG (reference sequence). The V and J ends lost 7 bases and 3 bases, in that order; junction bases with no gene match: 14. This CDR3 region has 16 residues. The CDR3 reads CAFTKPPSGHYNEQFF. The CDR3 region has the DNA TGTGCCTTTACGAAACCCCCTAGCGGGCACTACAATGAGCAGTTCTTC.

This chain connects TRBV7-3 to TRBJ2-2; D possibly corresponds to TRBD2 (7 bases). Trimming removed 5 bases from V and 0 bases from J, with 16 bases in between. Germline values: CDR1 SGHTA, CDR2 FQGTGA. The CDR3 sequence is 17 residues long. The CDR3 nucleotides are TGTGCCAGCAGCCCGGAGGGGGGGATGGCGAACACCGGGGAGCTGTTTTTT. This translates into CASSPEGGMANTGELFF.

V usage is TRBV7-2 and J usage is TRBJ1-6; D is uncertain. Germline V gene lookup returns CDR1 SGHTA and CDR2 FQGNSA. V was clipped by 2 bases and J by 7 bases, with 9 bases between them. The CDR3 spans 14 residues. This CDR3 reads CASSLRRTNSPLHF. The CDR3 DNA reads TGTGCCAGCAGCTTAAGGCGCACCAATTCACCCCTCCACTTT.

To note about this clone: A junction end diverges from the germline sequence, so it may reflect a read error. The gene calls are TRBV29-1 and TRBJ1-2; no definite D call. Germline V gene data show CDR1 as SQVTM and CDR2 as ANQGSEA. This CDR3 comprises 12 residues. The CDR3 bases are TGCGGCGTTGACTCGGGTGACTATGGCTACACCTTC. The encoded protein is CGVDSGDYGYTF.

The chain couples TRBV27 to TRBJ1-1; D perhaps matches TRBD1 (5 bases). Trimming left V 6 bases short and J 5 bases short, with 16 bases between. This CDR3 contains 14 residues. CDR1 and CDR2 from the germline V gene are MNHEY and SMNVEV (reference sequence). The CDR3 region has the DNA TGTGCCAGCAGGCGTCCAGGGCGCGGGACTGAAGCTTTCTTT. Translating gives CASRRPGRGTEAFF.

This rearrangement joins TRBV6-5 to TRBJ1-3; D not certain. Trimming took off 6 bases at V and 0 bases at J, with 12 bases between the two ends. The CDR3 sequence is 15 residues long. CDR1 is MNHEY, CDR2 SVGAGI, per germline. The CDR3 loop reads CASRATANSGNTIYF. In DNA, the CDR3 is TGTGCCAGCAGGGCAACAGCCAACTCTGGAAACACCATATATTTT.

The gene calls are TRBV3-1 (or the pseudogene TRBV3-2) and TRBJ1-1; 7 nucleotides align to TRBD1. The germline V gene has CDR1 LGHDT and CDR2 YNNKEL (reference sequence). The CDR3 has 14 amino acids. V shed 3 bases, J shed 6 bases, and the junction held 7 bases outside the gene matches. CDR3: CASSHRRQGAEAFF. The CDR3 DNA reads TGTGCCAGCAGCCACCGAAGACAGGGCGCTGAAGCTTTCTTT.

The V call is TRBV6-2 or TRBV6-3, the J call TRBJ1-3; D gene ambiguous. Looked up from germline, CDR1 is MNHEY and CDR2 is SVGEGT. There are 16 residues in the CDR3. V gave up 2 bases and J gave up 1 base, with 12 bases separating them. The CDR3 loop is CASSYPSPWSGNTIYF. CDR3 bases: TGTGCCAGCAGTTACCCGTCTCCCTGGTCTGGAAACACCATATATTTT.

This clone showed up just a few times. The rearrangement uses TRBV4-2 and TRBJ1-1; the D is unclear. Trimming shortened V by 0 bases and J by 4 bases, and 9 bases separated the two germline ends. Per the germline V gene, CDR1 is LGHNA and CDR2 is YNFKEQ. The CDR3 is 14 amino acids. The CDR3 sequence is CASSQDERSTEAFF. The DNA for the CDR3 is TGTGCCAGCAGCCAAGACGAAAGGAGCACTGAAGCTTTCTTT.

This CDR3 reads CASSVVGDGTQYF. Here the CDR3 DNA reads TGTGCCAGCAGCGTAGTAGGGGATGGGACCCAGTACTTC. The gene calls are TRBV9 and TRBJ2-5; a possible D gene is TRBD1 (5 bases). The V gene lost 0 bases and the J gene lost 7 bases, with 10 bases spanning the gap. This CDR3 has 13 amino acids. The germline V gene has CDR1 SGDLS and CDR2 YYNGEE.

The V gene is TRBV28, the J gene TRBJ1-1; 8 positions match TRBD1. With 6 bases clipped from V and 11 bases from J, the junction kept 14 bases outside the gene matches. Per germline, CDR1 MDHEN and CDR2 SYDVKM. The CDR3 covers 14 residues. The CDR3 region is CASRPQGALLIAFF. The CDR3 DNA is TGTGCCAGCAGACCGCAGGGGGCGCTCCTGATCGCTTTCTTT.

The chain uses TRBV18 and TRBJ1-6; 11 nucleotides agree with TRBD1. CDR1 KGHSH and CDR2 LQKENI come from the germline V gene. Trimming at V came to 3 bases and at J to 10 bases, leaving 5 bases not matched to a gene. The CDR3 is made up of 15 amino acids. CDR3 in amino acids: CASSPADRGRSPLHF. The CDR3 coding sequence is TGTGCCAGCTCACCGGCGGACAGGGGGCGATCACCCCTCCACTTT. The full variable domain, its missing parts supplied by reference TRBV18 and TRBJ1-6, is NAGVMQNPRHLVRRRGQEARLRCSPMKGHSHVYWYRQLPEEGLKFMVYLQKENIIDESGMPKERFSAEFPKEGPSILRIQQVVRGDSAAYFCASSPADRGRSPLHFGNGTRLTVT.

The J gene is TRBJ1-6, the V gene TRBV6-1, with D uncertain. Germline loops: CDR1 MNHNS, CDR2 SASEGT. The CDR3 sequence is 18 residues long. Trimming left V 0 bases short and J 0 bases short, with 12 bases between. In nucleotides, the CDR3 is TGTGCCAGCAGTGAAGCGGACGGGGTTAGCTCCTATAATTCACCCCTCCACTTT. This translates into CASSEADGVSSYNSPLHF.

The chain is built from TRBV5-1 and TRBJ1-1, with TRBD1 as a possible D gene (6 bases). V shed 5 bases and J shed 1 base, with 9 bases lying between them. The V gene's germline CDR1 is SGHRS and CDR2 YFSETQ. The length of the CDR3 is 13 residues. CDR3 sequence: CASRWTANTEAFF. CDR3 nucleotides: TGCGCCAGCAGATGGACAGCGAACACTGAAGCTTTCTTT.

CDR3 nucleotide sequence: TGTGCCAGCTCACCACCACTGCTGGACTATGGCTACACCTTC. Translating gives CASSPPLLDYGYTF. V is TRBV18 and J is TRBJ1-2; D call uncertain. CDR3 size: 14 residues. The V end lost 0 bases, the J end lost 3 bases, and 8 bases lay between the germline ends. CDR1 and CDR2 from the germline V gene are KGHSH and LQKENI. The full variable domain, with the rest looked up from reference TRBV18 and TRBJ1-2, is NAGVMQNPRHLVRRRGQEARLRCSPMKGHSHVYWYRQLPEEGLKFMVYLQKENIIDESGMPKERFSAEFPKEGPSILRIQQVVRGDSAAYFCASSPPLLDYGYTFGSGTRLTVV.

The rearrangement links TRBV4-1 to TRBJ2-1; 9 bases map to TRBD2. CDR3 size: 16 residues. The J segment lost 5 bases and the V segment lost 0 bases, leaving 5 bases of the junction unmatched. Germline V lookup: CDR1 MGHRA, CDR2 YSYEKL. The CDR3 region has the DNA TGCGCCAGCAGCCAAGATCTAGCGGGGCCAAACAATGAGCAGTTCTTC. This encodes CASSQDLAGPNNEQFF.

V and J are TRBV5-4 and TRBJ2-1; either TRBD1 or TRBD2 may fit D (5 bases each). The CDR3 is 12 amino acids. V lost 3 bases, J lost 7 bases, and 8 bases lay in between. Germline CDR1 reads SGHNT; CDR2 reads YYREEE (reference sequence). The DNA for the CDR3 is TGTGCCAGCAGCTCGGGACCAAATGAGCAGTTCTTC. Protein sequence: CASSSGPNEQFF.

This chain links TRBV3-1 (or the pseudogene TRBV3-2) with TRBJ1-4; D unclear. From germline, CDR1 is LGHDT and CDR2 YNNKEL (reference sequence). CDR3 length: 14 amino acids. Trimming removed 1 base at V and 7 bases at J, with 10 bases between. CDR3 sequence: CASSQGILGEKLFF. In DNA, the CDR3 is TGTGCCAGCAGCCAAGGCATACTCGGTGAAAAACTGTTTTTT.

This rearrangement joins TRBV28 to TRBJ2-7; TRBD2 might be the D (5 bases). The germline V and J ends were trimmed by 4 bases and 2 bases, with 12 bases remaining between them. The CDR3 sequence is 14 residues long. Germline CDR1 reads MDHEN; CDR2 reads SYDVKM. The CDR3 loop reads CASSSLDGTYEQYF. CDR3 in DNA: TGTGCCAGCAGTTCCCTCGACGGGACCTACGAGCAGTACTTC.

The J gene is TRBJ2-5, the V gene TRBV27; 8 positions agree with TRBD2. There are 18 residues in the CDR3. V lost 1 base, J lost 4 bases, and 14 bases stayed unmatched. Germline CDR1 is MNHEY and CDR2 is SMNVEV (reference sequence). CDR3 sequence: CASSLYWASGSGGETQYF. For the CDR3, the DNA is TGTGCCAGCAGTTTATATTGGGCTAGCGGGTCGGGGGGAGAGACCCAGTACTTC.